This T cell receptor beta chain was obtained from a study of T cells after yellow fever vaccination. The CDR3 sequence is 15 residues long. Germline assignment: CDR1 LGHDT and CDR2 YNNKEL (reference sequence). The V gene lost 6 bases and the J gene lost 3 bases, with 12 bases spanning the gap. TCRdb re-analysed the 5' RACE reads in MiXCR, keeping a single row per CDR3 protein. The sample records under 600,000 distinct CDR3 sequences, about 13% being singletons. This clonotype was obtained from a man aged 30-40 years who received the YFV17D yellow fever vaccine. The chain couples TRBV3-1 to TRBJ2-6; TRBD2 might be the D (5 bases). Sequencing was performed on PBMCs, taken on the day of the yellow fever booster vaccination. CDR3 region: CASSRSGDGANVLTF. The CDR3 DNA reads TGTGCCAGCAGTAGATCCGGGGATGGGGCCAACGTCCTGACTTTC.